The subject of this entry is one TCR beta chain. This specimen belongs to a study of blood T cell repertoires in COVID-19. In the source study's methods: Reference gene primers were amplified, and this amplification served to estimate nucleated cell counts. Produced via immunoSEQ multiplex PCR; TCRdb's table is partial and in-frame only. D and trimming come from the DNA, and the V and J calls and clone size come from that table. The sample contains nearly 50,000 clones, approximately 90% of which appear only once. This CDR3 contains 15 residues. Trimming took 2 bases from V and 0 from J, leaving 8 bases between them. Germline values: CDR1 KGHSH, CDR2 LQKENI.

This TCR came from a man aged 35-49 years with active COVID-19. This chain uses TRBV18 with TRBJ2-4; the D is unclear. The sequenced sample consisted of peripheral blood. For the CDR3, the DNA is TGTGCCAGCTCACCAAGTGCGAGAGCCAAAAACATTCAGTACTTC. Translation gives CASSPSARAKNIQYF.